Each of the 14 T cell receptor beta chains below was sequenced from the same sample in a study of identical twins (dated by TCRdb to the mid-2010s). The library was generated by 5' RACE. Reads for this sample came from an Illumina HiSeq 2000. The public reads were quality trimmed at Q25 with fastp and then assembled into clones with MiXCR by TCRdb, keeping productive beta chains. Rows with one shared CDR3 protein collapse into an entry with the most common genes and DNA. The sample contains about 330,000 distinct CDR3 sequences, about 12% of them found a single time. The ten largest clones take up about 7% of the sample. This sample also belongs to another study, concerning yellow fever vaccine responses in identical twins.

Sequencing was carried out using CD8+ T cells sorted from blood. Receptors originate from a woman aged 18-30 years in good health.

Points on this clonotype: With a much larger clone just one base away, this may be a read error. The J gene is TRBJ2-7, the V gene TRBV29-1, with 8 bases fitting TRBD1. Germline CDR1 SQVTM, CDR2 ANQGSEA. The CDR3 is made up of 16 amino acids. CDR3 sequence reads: CSVGTGKGTSSYEHYF. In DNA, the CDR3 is TGCAGCGTCGGGACAGGAAAAGGTACTAGCTCCTACGAGCATTACTTC.

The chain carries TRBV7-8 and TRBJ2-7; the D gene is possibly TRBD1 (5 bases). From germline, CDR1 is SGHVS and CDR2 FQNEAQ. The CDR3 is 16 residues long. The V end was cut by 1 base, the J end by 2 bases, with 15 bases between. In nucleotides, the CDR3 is TGTGCCAGCAGCTTAGACGGCAGGGCGACGGCCTACGAGCAGTACGTC. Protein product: CASSLDGRATAYEQYV.

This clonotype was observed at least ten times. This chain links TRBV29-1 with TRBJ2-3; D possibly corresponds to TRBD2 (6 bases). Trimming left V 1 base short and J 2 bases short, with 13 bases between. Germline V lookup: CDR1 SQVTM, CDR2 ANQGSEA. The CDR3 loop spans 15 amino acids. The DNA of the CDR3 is TGCAGCGTTGAAGGGGGGGATACCCCCACAGATACGCAGTATTTT. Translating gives CSVEGGDTPTDTQYF.

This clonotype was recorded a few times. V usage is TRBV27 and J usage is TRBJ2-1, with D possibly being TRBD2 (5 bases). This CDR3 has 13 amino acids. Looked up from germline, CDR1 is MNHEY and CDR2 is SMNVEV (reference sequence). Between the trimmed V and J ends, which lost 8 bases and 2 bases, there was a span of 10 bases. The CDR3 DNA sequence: TGTGCCAGCCAGCCTAGCCCCTACAATGAGCAGTTCTTC. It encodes CASQPSPYNEQFF.

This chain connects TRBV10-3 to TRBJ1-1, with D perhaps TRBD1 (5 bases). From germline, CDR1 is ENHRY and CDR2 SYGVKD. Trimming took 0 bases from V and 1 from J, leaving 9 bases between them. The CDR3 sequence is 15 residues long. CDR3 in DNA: TGTGCCATCAGTGAGTCCAGACAGCGGAACACTGAAGCTTTCTTT. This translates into CAISESRQRNTEAFF.

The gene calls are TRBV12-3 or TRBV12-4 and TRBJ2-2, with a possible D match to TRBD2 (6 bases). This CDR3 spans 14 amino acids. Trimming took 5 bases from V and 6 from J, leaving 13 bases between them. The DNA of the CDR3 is TGTGCCAGCAGTCTCCTACTAGCATCCGGGGAGCTGTTTTTT. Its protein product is CASSLLLASGELFF.

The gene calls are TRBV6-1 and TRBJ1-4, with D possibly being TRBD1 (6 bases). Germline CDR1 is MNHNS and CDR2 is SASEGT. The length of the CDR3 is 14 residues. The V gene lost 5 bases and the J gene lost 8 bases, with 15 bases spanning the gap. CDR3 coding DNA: TGTGCCAGCAGTACACAGGGCGGCGGGGAAAAACTGTTTTTT. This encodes CASSTQGGGEKLFF.

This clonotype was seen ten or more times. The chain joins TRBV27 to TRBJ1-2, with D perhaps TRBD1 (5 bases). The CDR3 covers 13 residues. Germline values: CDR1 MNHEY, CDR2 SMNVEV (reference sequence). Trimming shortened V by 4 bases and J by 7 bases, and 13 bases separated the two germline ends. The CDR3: CASSSSGTTGYTF. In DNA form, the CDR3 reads TGTGCCAGCAGTTCCTCCGGGACGACTGGCTACACCTTC.

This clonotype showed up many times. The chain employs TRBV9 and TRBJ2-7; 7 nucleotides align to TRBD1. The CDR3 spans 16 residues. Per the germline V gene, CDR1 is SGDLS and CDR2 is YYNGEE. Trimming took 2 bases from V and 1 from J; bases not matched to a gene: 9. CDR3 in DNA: TGTGCCAGCAGCGTGGGGCCGGACAGGTCTTCCTACGAGCAGTACTTC. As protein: CASSVGPDRSSYEQYF.

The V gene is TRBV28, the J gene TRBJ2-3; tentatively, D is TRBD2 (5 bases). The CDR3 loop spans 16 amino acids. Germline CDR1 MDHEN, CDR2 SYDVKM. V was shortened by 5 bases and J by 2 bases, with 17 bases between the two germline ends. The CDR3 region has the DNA TGTGCCAGCAGTCCCTCTTCCCGGGGTCCCACAGATACGCAGTATTTT. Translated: CASSPSSRGPTDTQYF.

CDR3 in DNA: TGTGCCAGCAGTGACGGGGCGAGCTCCTACAATGAGCAGTTCTTC. Translation: CASSDGASSYNEQFF. The chain couples TRBV2 to TRBJ2-1; D could derive from TRBD1 or TRBD2 (5 bases each). CDR1 SNHLY and CDR2 FYNNEI come from the germline V gene. Trimming stripped 3 bases from V and 0 bases from J, with 9 bases between. CDR3 size: 15 residues. Supplemented by reference TRBV2 and TRBJ2-1, the full variable domain reads EPEVTQTPSHQVTQMGQEVILRCVPISNHLYFYWYRQILGQKVEFLVSFYNNEISEKSEIFDDQFSVERPDGSNFTLKIRSTKLEDSAMYFCASSDGASSYNEQFFGPGTRLTVL.

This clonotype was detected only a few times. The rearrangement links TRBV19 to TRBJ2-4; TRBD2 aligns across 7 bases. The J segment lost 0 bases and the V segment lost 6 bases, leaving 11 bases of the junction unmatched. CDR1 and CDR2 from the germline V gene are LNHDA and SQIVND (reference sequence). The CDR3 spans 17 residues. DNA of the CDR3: TGTGCCAGTAGCACCTGGGGGGGAGATTTAGCCAAAAACATTCAGTACTTC. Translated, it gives CASSTWGGDLAKNIQYF.

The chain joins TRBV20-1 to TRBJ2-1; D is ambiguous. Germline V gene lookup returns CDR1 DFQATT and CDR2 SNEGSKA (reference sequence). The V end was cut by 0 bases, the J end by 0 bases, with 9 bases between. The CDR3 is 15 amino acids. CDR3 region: CSAREAASSYNEQFF. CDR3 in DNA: TGCAGTGCTAGAGAGGCAGCAAGCTCCTACAATGAGCAGTTCTTC.

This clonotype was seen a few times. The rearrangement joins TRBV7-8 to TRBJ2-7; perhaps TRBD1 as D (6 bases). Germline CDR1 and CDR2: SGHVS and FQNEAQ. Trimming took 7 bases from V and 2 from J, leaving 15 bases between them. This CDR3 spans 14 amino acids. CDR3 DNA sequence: TGTGCCAGCACTATGACAGGAGGAACCTACGAGCAGTACTTC. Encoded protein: CASTMTGGTYEQYF.